This TCR beta chain was sequenced during a study of persistence of HIV-infected CD4 T cells. Study details: A couple of participants gave one leukapheresis sample; others gave up to about 180 mL blood repeatedly.

Cells were stimulated with CMV-infected fibroblast lysates at 8.5 to 10 ug/mL. CD40L-negative CD69-negative CD45RO-high memory CD4+ T cells were sorted as populations depleted of antigen-responding cells. Donors were HIV-1-infected adults who began suppressive ART during chronic infection. The germline V gene encodes CDR1 LGHNA and CDR2 YNFKEQ. V was cut by 0 bases and J by 10 bases, with 15 bases left in between. CDR3 length: 15 residues. Study observations and caveats: TCR oligoclonality correlated with proviral oligoclonality in the same sorted populations. TCRbeta richness was lower in CMV- and Gag-responding cells than in anti-CD3/anti-CD28-responding cells.

Note on this clone: Antigen specificity is unknown.

This was the immunoSEQ version 4 assay in survey mode. Generated by immunoSEQ multiplex PCR, the TCRdb table keeps only in-frame clones and is missing some. The sample shows some 48,000 clones, approximately 72% of them seen only once. The chain recombines TRBV4-2 with TRBJ1-4; D gene unclear. This specimen consisted of CD4+ T cells sorted from PBMCs after approximately 19-hour stimulation, obtained from a patient who received antiretroviral therapy. The receptor's source is an adult man with HIV who was CMV-seropositive. CDR3 sequence (DNA): TGTGCCAGCAGCCAAGATGGGCCCAAGGAGGGAAAACTGTTTTTT. Encoded protein: CASSQDGPKEGKLFF.